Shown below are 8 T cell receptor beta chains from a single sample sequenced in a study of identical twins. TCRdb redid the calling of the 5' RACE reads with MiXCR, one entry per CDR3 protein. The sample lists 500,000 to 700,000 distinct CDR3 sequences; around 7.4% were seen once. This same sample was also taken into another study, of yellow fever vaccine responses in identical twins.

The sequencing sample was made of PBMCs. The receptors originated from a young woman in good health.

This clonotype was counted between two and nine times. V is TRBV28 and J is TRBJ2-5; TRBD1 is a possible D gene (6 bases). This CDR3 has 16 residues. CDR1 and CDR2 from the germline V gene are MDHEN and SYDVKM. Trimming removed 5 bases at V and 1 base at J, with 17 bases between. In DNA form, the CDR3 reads TGTGCCAGCAGTCAACTACAGGGCACCATCCAAGAGACCCAGTACTTC. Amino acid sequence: CASSQLQGTIQETQYF.

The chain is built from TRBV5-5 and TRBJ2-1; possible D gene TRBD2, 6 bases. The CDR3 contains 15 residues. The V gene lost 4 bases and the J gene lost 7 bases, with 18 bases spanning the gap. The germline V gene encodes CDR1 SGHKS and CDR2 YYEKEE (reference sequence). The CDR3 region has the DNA TGTGCCAGCAGCCAGGAGGAGGTAGGGAGGAATGAGCAGTTCTTC. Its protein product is CASSQEEVGRNEQFF. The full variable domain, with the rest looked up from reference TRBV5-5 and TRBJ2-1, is DAGVTQSPTHLIKTRGQQVTLRCSPISGHKSVSWYQQVLGQGPQFIFQYYEKEERGRGNFPDRFSARQFPNYSSELNVNALLLGDSALYLCASSQEEVGRNEQFFGPGTRLTVL.

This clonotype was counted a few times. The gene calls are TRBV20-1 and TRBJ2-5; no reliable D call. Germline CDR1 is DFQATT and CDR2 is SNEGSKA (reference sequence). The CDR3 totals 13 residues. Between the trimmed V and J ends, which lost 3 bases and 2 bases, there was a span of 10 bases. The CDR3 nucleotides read TGCAGTGCTAGGGGCCCCTGGCAAGAGACCCAGTACTTC. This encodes CSARGPWQETQYF.

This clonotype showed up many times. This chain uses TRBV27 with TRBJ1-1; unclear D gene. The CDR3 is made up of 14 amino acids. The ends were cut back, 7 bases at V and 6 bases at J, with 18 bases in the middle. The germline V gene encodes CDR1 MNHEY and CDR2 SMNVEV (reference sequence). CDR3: CASNEWPRLPEAFF. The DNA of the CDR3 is TGTGCCAGCAATGAGTGGCCCCGGCTCCCTGAAGCTTTCTTT.

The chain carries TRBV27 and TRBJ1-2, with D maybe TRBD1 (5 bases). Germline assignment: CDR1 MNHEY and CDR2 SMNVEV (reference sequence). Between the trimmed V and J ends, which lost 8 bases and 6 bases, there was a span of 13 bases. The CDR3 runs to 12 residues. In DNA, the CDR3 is TGTGCCAGCGCCGGACAAGACAATGGCTACACCTTC. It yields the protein CASAGQDNGYTF.

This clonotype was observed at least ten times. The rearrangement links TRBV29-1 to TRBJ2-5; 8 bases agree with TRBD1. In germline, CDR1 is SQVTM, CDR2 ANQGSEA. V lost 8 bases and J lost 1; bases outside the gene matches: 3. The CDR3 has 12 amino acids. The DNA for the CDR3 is TGCAGCTCACAGGGGGGCCAAGAGACCCAGTACTTC. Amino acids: CSSQGGQETQYF. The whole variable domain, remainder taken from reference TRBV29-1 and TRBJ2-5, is SAVISQKPSRDICQRGTSLTIQCQVDSQVTMMFWYRQQPGQSLTLIATANQGSEATYESGFVIDKFPISRPNLTFSTLTVSNMSPEDSSIYLCSSQGGQETQYFGPGTRLLVL.

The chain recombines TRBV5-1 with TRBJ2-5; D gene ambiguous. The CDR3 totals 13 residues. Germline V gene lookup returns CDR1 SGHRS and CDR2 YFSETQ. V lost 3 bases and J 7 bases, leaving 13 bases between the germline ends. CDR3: CASSSLGLLTQYF. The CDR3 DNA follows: TGCGCCAGCAGCTCCCTAGGTTTACTGACCCAGTACTTC.

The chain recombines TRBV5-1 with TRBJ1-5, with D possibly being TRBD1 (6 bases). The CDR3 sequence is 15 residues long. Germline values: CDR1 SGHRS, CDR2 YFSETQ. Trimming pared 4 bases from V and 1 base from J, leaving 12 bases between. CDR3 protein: CASSLQGISNQPQHF. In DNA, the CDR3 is TGCGCCAGCAGCCTACAGGGTATCAGCAATCAGCCCCAGCATTTT.